This T cell receptor (beta chain) was retrieved from a study of brain metastases from non-small cell lung cancer. General observations from the study: Compared with primary tumors, brain metastases showed less T-cell infiltration.

The repertoire was sequenced with immunoSEQ multiplex PCR; TCRdb's copy has only in-frame clones and lacks some. Of 2,000 to 3,000 clones listed, about four fifths were seen once; the top ten hold around a tenth. V gave up 3 bases and J gave up 7 bases, with 13 bases separating them. The CDR3 covers 14 residues. Germline lookup yields CDR1 SNHLY and CDR2 FYNNEI. As to this clone: Its antigen is not known.

Source material: primary lung tumor tissue. V and J are TRBV2 and TRBJ1-5; D is possibly TRBD1 (5 bases). The TCR comes from a donor aged 40 or older with non-small cell lung cancer. The CDR3 sequence: CASSERRGGQPQHF. CDR3 in DNA: TGTGCCAGCAGTGAGAGGAGGGGAGGACAGCCCCAGCATTTT.